The 27 T cell receptor beta chains listed next were all sequenced from one sample in a study of blood T cells in healthy people across ages. Together with a sample-barcoded 5' primer, a J-beta primer mix was included in a second PCR lasting about 6 to 11 cycles. TCRdb processed the 5' RACE reads anew with MiXCR; each CDR3 protein has one entry. The sample consists of 800,000 to 950,000 distinct CDR3 sequences, about 29% of them appearing once. A further study also used this sample, focusing on T cells of mothers and their children.

Material for sequencing was blood. Source of these receptors: a woman in her thirties or forties in good health.

Of note for this clonotype: Just one base apart from a much larger clone, this may be a read error. This rearrangement joins TRBV6-4 to TRBJ2-3; maybe TRBD1 (5 bases). Trimming took off 4 bases at V and 2 bases at J, with 13 bases between the two ends. Germline V gene sequence: CDR1 MRHNA, CDR2 SNTAGT. This CDR3 has 15 amino acids. This CDR3 is CASSAVGAHTDTQYF. The CDR3 bases are TGTGCCAGCAGTGCGGTAGGGGCACACACAGATACGCAGTATTTT.

On this clonotype: This could be a read error, since a much larger clone is one nucleotide away. J is TRBJ2-3 and V is TRBV12-3 or TRBV12-4; the match to TRBD1 covers 8 bases. This CDR3 region has 11 residues. CDR3 in amino acids: CVSSLGQAQYF. CDR3 coding DNA: TGTGTCAGCAGTTTGGGACAGGCGCAGTATTTT.

This clonotype has a count of ten or more. The chain uses TRBV27 and TRBJ2-7; a weak D match, TRBD1 (5 bases). CDR1 and CDR2 from the germline V gene are MNHEY and SMNVEV (reference sequence). The CDR3 loop spans 13 amino acids. With 2 bases removed from V and 3 bases from J, the gap between germline ends came to 8 bases. Here the CDR3 reads CASSLAGYYEQYF. The CDR3 DNA reads TGTGCCAGCAGTTTAGCAGGGTACTACGAGCAGTACTTC.

V usage is TRBV15 and J usage is TRBJ2-7, with D maybe TRBD2 (6 bases). The germline V gene has CDR1 LNHNV and CDR2 YYDKDF (reference sequence). CDR3 length: 15 residues. Trimming pared 4 bases from V and 5 bases from J, leaving 18 bases between. The CDR3 protein is CATSTRMEGPNEQYF. CDR3 nucleotides: TGTGCCACCAGCACAAGAATGGAGGGGCCAAACGAGCAGTACTTC.

This clonotype occurred a few times. J is TRBJ2-7 and V is TRBV28; TRBD2 is a possible D gene (7 bases). The CDR3 runs 15 residues. The germline CDR1 and CDR2 sequences are MDHEN and SYDVKM. The ends were cut back, 4 bases at V and 0 bases at J, with 13 bases in the middle. CDR3 sequence reads: CASSSMGGPSYEQYF. For the CDR3, the DNA is TGTGCCAGCAGTTCTATGGGGGGGCCCTCCTACGAGCAGTACTTC.

The chain has TRBV7-2 and TRBJ1-3, with 10 nucleotides matching TRBD1. The CDR3 extends over 18 amino acids. Germline lookup yields CDR1 SGHTA and CDR2 FQGNSA. V lost 5 bases and J lost 1; bases outside the gene matches: 11. The CDR3 loop reads CASSPRVPGQGSGNTIYF. The CDR3 DNA follows: TGTGCCAGCAGCCCCCGGGTCCCGGGACAGGGGTCTGGAAACACCATATATTTT.

This clonotype has a handful of counts. The chain combines TRBV7-2 with TRBJ2-3; D possibly matches TRBD1 or TRBD2 (5 bases each). The CDR3 consists of 13 residues. The ends were cut back, 4 bases at V and 8 bases at J, with 13 bases in the middle. Germline V CDR1 and CDR2: SGHTA, FQGNSA. In DNA, the CDR3 is TGTGCCAGCAGCTCCCCGCTTGGGGGTACGCAGTATTTT. Its protein is CASSSPLGGTQYF.

This clonotype was counted ten times or more. The V gene is TRBV6-5, the J gene TRBJ2-1; TRBD1 or TRBD2 may be the D gene (5 bases each). The germline V and J ends were trimmed by 2 bases and 3 bases, with 11 bases remaining between them. The CDR3 runs to 15 residues. Per the germline V gene, CDR1 is MNHEY and CDR2 is SVGAGI. CDR3 DNA sequence: TGTGCCAGCAGTTACAGGGGACGGAACTACAATGAGCAGTTCTTC. Protein sequence: CASSYRGRNYNEQFF.

This clonotype was found a few times. The CDR3 here is CASSYPGQATDTQYF. The DNA of the CDR3 is TGTGCCAGCAGTTACCCGGGACAGGCCACAGATACGCAGTATTTT. This chain uses TRBV6-6 with TRBJ2-3, with 8 nucleotides matching TRBD1. This CDR3 contains 15 residues. The germline CDR1 and CDR2 sequences are MNHNY and SVGAGI (reference sequence). V was clipped by 2 bases and J by 2 bases; unmatched bases: 3.

There are a few counts of this clonotype. This CDR3 reads CASSRLTGAQYF. Written as DNA, the CDR3 is TGTGCCAGCAGCCGACTGACAGGTGCGCAGTATTTT. The J gene is TRBJ2-3, the V gene TRBV14, with D possibly matching TRBD1 (6 bases). Per germline, CDR1 SGHDN and CDR2 FVKESK. The CDR3 is 12 amino acids. Trimming left V 4 bases short and J 10 bases short, with 12 bases between.

Worth noting for this clonotype: A clone one base away is much larger, so this may be a read error. This sequence joins TRBV14 and TRBJ1-2, with D perhaps matching TRBD1 (6 bases). Germline V lookup: CDR1 SGHDN, CDR2 FVKESK. CDR3 size: 16 residues. CDR3 sequence: CASTLPPAGVIYDYTF. The CDR3 nucleotides are TGTGCCAGCACGCTGCCCCCGGCAGGGGTCATCTATGACTACACCTTC. The complete variable domain, with remaining parts taken from reference TRBV14 and TRBJ1-2, reads EAGVTQFPSHSVIEKGQTVTLRCDPISGHDNLYWYRRVMGKEIKFLLHFVKESKQDESGMPNNRFLAERTGGTYSTLKVQPAELEDSGVYFCASTLPPAGVIYDYTFGSGTRLTVV.

This clonotype was seen just once. This may be a read error: a much more frequent sequence differs by one nucleotide. The chain combines TRBV29-1 with TRBJ2-1; a possible D gene is TRBD2 (6 bases). Trimming took 4 bases from V and 0 from J, leaving 7 bases between them. Looked up from germline, CDR1 is SQVTM and CDR2 is ANQGSEA. The length of the CDR3 is 13 residues. The chain's CDR3 is CSVGGASYNEQFF. CDR3 DNA sequence: TGCAGCGTTGGCGGGGCCTCCTACAATGAGCAGTTCTTC.

This clonotype was observed at least ten times. The chain joins TRBV20-1 to TRBJ2-6; D gene ambiguous. There are 14 residues in the CDR3. CDR1 DFQATT and CDR2 SNEGSKA come from the germline V gene (reference sequence). V dropped 5 bases and J dropped 0 bases, with 8 bases sitting between them. The CDR3 is CSALSASGANVLTF. In DNA, the CDR3 is TGCAGTGCTCTGTCGGCCTCTGGGGCCAACGTCCTGACTTTC.

Concerning this clonotype: A much larger clone sits a single nucleotide away, making a read error possible. V usage is TRBV27 and J usage is TRBJ2-1, with D uncertain. Germline V gene data show CDR1 as MNHEY and CDR2 as SMNVEV (reference sequence). V lost 6 bases, J lost 0 bases, and 15 bases lay in between. The CDR3 extends over 16 amino acids. CDR3 region: CASRPGPSSSYNEQFF. For the CDR3, the DNA is TGTGCCAGCAGACCCGGACCATCGAGCTCCTACAATGAGCAGTTCTTC.

In this sample, this clonotype turned up many times. V usage is TRBV7-9 and J usage is TRBJ2-1; 13 positions agree with TRBD2. This CDR3 region has 17 residues. The junction had 11 bases not matched to a gene; V was cut back by 5 bases and J by 7 bases. Germline CDR1 is SEHNR and CDR2 is FQNEAQ (reference sequence). CDR3 nucleotide sequence: TGTGCCAGCAGCCCCGGGACTAGCGGGGTGCAAAGGAATGAGCAGTTCTTC. Its protein product is CASSPGTSGVQRNEQFF. The full variable domain, completed using reference TRBV7-9 and TRBJ2-1, is DTGVSQNPRHKITKRGQNVTFRCDPISEHNRLYWYRQTLGQGPEFLTYFQNEAQLEKSRLLSDRFSAERPKGSFSTLEIQRTEQGDSAMYLCASSPGTSGVQRNEQFFGPGTRLTVL.

This chain joins TRBV6-1 and TRBJ2-4; 10 bases are shared with TRBD2. TRBJ2-5 explains the end of the DNA better; the J call may be wrong. CDR1 and CDR2 from the germline V gene are MNHNS and SASEGT. The CDR3 has 16 amino acids. The DNA of the CDR3 is TGTGCCAGCAGTGAAGCCGTGCTAGCGGGGGTTGAGACCCAGTACTTC. Its protein is CASSEAVLAGVETQYF.

This clonotype was detected once. The chain combines TRBV7-2 with TRBJ1-5; D gene ambiguous. Trimming left V 6 bases short and J 6 bases short, with 12 bases between. The CDR3 sequence is 13 residues long. Germline loops: CDR1 SGHTA, CDR2 FQGNSA. The CDR3 bases are TGTGCCAGCAGACAAAATGACGGTCAGCCCCAGCATTTT. Translating it yields CASRQNDGQPQHF.

This clonotype was found a few times. The rearrangement links TRBV19 to TRBJ1-2; no reliable D call. Germline CDR1 reads LNHDA; CDR2 reads SQIVND (reference sequence). The germline V and J ends were trimmed by 11 bases and 10 bases, with 20 bases remaining between them. The CDR3 covers 12 residues. CDR3 protein: CAASGTFLAYTF. The DNA for the CDR3 is TGTGCCGCCTCGGGTACATTTTTGGCCTACACCTTC.

The rearrangement uses TRBV5-1 and TRBJ1-1; D remains ambiguous. Germline-derived CDR1 and CDR2 are SGHRS and YFSETQ. CDR3 size: 13 residues. Trimming took 6 bases from V and 2 from J, leaving 11 bases between them. The CDR3 DNA follows: TGCGCCAGCAACTTAATGGGAAACACTGAAGCTTTCTTT. It translates to CASNLMGNTEAFF.

The rearrangement uses TRBV28 and TRBJ2-1; TRBD1 might be the D (6 bases). Trimming removed 8 bases from V and 6 bases from J, with 14 bases in between. The CDR3 runs 13 residues. CDR1 and CDR2 (germline): MDHEN, SYDVKM. The CDR3 here is CASSTGYGNEQFF. Here the CDR3 DNA reads TGTGCCAGCTCTACAGGGTATGGCAATGAGCAGTTCTTC.

This clonotype showed up just a few times. V and J are TRBV19 and TRBJ2-5; no firm D call. The germline CDR1 and CDR2 sequences are LNHDA and SQIVND (reference sequence). The CDR3 loop spans 14 amino acids. Trimming took 2 bases from V and 5 from J, leaving 12 bases between them. The CDR3 bases are TGTGCCAGTAGTATACGAACGGACGCGGAGACCCAGTACTTC. Translated: CASSIRTDAETQYF.

This clonotype was picked up a small number of times. The V call is TRBV6-2 or TRBV6-3, the J call TRBJ1-1; D gene uncertain. The CDR3 runs to 11 residues. CDR1 and CDR2 (germline): MNHEY, SVGEGT. Trimming took off 2 bases at V and 8 bases at J, with 6 bases between the two ends. The CDR3 loop is CASSYQGEAFF. In DNA, the CDR3 is TGTGCCAGCAGTTACCAAGGGGAAGCTTTCTTT.

This clonotype was observed a handful of times. The J gene is TRBJ2-1, the V gene TRBV4-2; possible D gene TRBD2, 5 bases. CDR1 is LGHNA, CDR2 YNFKEQ, per germline. The CDR3 covers 16 residues. Trimming removed 2 bases from V and 0 bases from J, with 11 bases in between. The CDR3 coding sequence is TGTGCCAGCAGCCAATTGGACTGGAGCTCCTACAATGAGCAGTTCTTC. Protein product: CASSQLDWSSYNEQFF.

Worth noting for this clonotype: Just one base apart from a much larger clone, this may be a read error. V usage is TRBV27 and J usage is TRBJ2-1; 8 bases are shared with TRBD1. The V and J ends lost 8 bases and 5 bases, in that order; junction bases with no gene match: 11. The CDR3 is 15 amino acids. CDR1 and CDR2 from the germline V gene are MNHEY and SMNVEV (reference sequence). CDR3 nucleotide sequence: TGTGCCAGCTTTCCAACAGGGGGATCTCACAATGAGCAGTTCTTC. It is translated as CASFPTGGSHNEQFF.

V gene TRBV4-3 combines with J gene TRBJ2-5, with 9 bases lining up with TRBD2. J was trimmed by 4 bases and V by 0 bases; bases with no gene match: 12. In germline, CDR1 is LGHNA, CDR2 YSLEER. The CDR3 is 18 amino acids. This CDR3 reads CASSQEKLAGGHRETQYF. The DNA for the CDR3 is TGCGCCAGCAGCCAAGAAAAACTGGCGGGGGGGCATCGAGAGACCCAGTACTTC.

The V call is TRBV29-1, the J call TRBJ2-1, with 8 bases aligning to TRBD2. The ends lost 7 bases at V and 4 bases at J; junction bases unmatched: 3. The germline V gene encodes CDR1 SQVTM and CDR2 ANQGSEA. The CDR3 spans 12 residues. This chain's CDR3 is CSGAGGYNEQFF. In DNA form, the CDR3 reads TGCAGCGGTGCGGGGGGTTACAATGAGCAGTTCTTC.

This clonotype was detected only a few times. V gene TRBV5-1 combines with J gene TRBJ2-7; 11 positions agree with TRBD1. Trimming removed 0 bases from V and 3 bases from J; junction bases left unmatched: 5. CDR1 SGHRS and CDR2 YFSETQ come from the germline V gene. The CDR3 consists of 16 residues. The CDR3 DNA is TGCGCCAGCAGCTTGGTCTCCGGGACAGGGGGCTACGAGCAGTACTTC. This sequence encodes CASSLVSGTGGYEQYF.